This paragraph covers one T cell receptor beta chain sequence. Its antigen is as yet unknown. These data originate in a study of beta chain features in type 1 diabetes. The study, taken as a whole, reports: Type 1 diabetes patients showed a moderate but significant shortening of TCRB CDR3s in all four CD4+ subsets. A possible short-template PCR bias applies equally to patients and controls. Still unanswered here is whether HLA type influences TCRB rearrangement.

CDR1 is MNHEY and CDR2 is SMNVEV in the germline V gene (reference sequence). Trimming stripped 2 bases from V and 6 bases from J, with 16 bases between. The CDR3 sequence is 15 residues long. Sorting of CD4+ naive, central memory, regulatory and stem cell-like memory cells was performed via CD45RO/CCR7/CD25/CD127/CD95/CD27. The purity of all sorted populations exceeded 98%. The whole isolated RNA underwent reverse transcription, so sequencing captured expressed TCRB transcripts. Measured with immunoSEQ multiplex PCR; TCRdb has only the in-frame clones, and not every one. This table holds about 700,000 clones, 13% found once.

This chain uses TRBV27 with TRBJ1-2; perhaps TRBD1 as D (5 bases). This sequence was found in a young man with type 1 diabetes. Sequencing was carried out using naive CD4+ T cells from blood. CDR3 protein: CASSLGAPGVDGYTF. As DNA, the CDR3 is TGTGCCAGCAGTTTAGGGGCCCCGGGGGTCGATGGCTACACCTTC.